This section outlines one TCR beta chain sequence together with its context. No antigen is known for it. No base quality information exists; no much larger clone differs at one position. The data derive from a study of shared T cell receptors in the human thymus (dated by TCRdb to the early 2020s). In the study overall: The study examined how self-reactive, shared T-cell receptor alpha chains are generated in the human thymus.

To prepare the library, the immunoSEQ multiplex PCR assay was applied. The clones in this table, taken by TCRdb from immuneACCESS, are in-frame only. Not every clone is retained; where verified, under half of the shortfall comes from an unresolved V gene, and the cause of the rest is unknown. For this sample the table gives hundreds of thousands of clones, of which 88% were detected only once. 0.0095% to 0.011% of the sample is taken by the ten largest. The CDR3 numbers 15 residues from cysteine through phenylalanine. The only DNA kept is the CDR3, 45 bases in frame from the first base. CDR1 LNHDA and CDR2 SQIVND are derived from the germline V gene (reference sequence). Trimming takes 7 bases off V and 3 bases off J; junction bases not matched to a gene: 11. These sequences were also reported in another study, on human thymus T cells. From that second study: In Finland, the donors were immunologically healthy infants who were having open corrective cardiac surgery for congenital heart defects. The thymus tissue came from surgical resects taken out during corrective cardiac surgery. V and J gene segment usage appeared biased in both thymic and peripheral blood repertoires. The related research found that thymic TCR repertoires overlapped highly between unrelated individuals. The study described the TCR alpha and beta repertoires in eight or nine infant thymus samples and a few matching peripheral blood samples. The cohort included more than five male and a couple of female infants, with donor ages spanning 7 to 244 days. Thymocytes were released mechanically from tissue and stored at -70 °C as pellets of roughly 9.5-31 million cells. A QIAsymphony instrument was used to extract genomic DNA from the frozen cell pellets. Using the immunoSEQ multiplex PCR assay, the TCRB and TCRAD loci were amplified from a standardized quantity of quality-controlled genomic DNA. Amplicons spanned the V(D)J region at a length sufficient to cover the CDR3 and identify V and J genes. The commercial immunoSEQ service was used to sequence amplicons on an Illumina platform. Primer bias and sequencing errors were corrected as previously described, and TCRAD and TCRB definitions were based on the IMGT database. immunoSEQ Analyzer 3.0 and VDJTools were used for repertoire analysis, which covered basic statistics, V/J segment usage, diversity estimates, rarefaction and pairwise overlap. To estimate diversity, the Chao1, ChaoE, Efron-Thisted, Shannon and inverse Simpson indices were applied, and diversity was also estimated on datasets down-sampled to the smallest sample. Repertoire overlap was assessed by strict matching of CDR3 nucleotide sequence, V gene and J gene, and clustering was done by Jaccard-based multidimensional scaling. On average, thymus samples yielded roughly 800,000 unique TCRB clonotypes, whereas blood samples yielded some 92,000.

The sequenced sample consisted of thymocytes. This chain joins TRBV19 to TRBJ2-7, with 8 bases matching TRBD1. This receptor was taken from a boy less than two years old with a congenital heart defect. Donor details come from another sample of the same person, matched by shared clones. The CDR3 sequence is CASTARTGTDYEQYF. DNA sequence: TGTGCCAGTACCGCCCGGACAGGGACCGACTACGAGCAGTACTTC.